Listed here are 11 T cell receptor beta chains from one sample, sequenced in a study of T cell repertoires in cytomegalovirus infection. Their cognate antigens are unknown. Each CDR3 protein is one row after TCRdb ran MiXCR on the reads. The sample shows hundreds of thousands of distinct CDR3 sequences, around 32% of them seen only once. Sequencing was performed on cultured CD8+ T cells from PBMCs, taken from culture after CMV antigen stimulation. These receptors originate from a human donor in good health (CMV status not recorded). Some clones in this sample may be carry-over from other donors' samples.

The CDR3 region is CASSSPGLGQRETQYF. In DNA form, the CDR3 reads TGTGCCAGCAGTTCCCCTGGCCTAGGTCAACGGGAGACCCAGTACTTC. The chain joins TRBV6-5 to TRBJ2-5; D is unresolved. Trimming shortened V by 4 bases and J by 5 bases, and 20 bases separated the two germline ends. The CDR3 extends over 16 amino acids. Germline V gene sequence: CDR1 MNHEY, CDR2 SVGAGI.

In its sample, this clonotype was seen many times. V gene TRBV4-3 combines with J gene TRBJ2-2, with D perhaps TRBD1 or TRBD2 (5 bases each). The length of the CDR3 is 20 residues. V was clipped by 2 bases and J by 0 bases, with 22 bases between them. The germline CDR1 and CDR2 sequences are LGHNA and YSLEER. The CDR3 here is CASSQFLLGFGGSNTGELFF. CDR3 bases: TGCGCCAGCAGCCAATTTTTATTAGGGTTTGGGGGATCGAACACCGGGGAGCTGTTTTTT.

This clonotype showed up just a few times. The rearrangement uses TRBV27 and TRBJ1-1; D perhaps matches TRBD1 (6 bases). Germline assignment: CDR1 MNHEY and CDR2 SMNVEV (reference sequence). The CDR3 runs 15 residues. Trimming removed 5 bases from V and 1 base from J, with 14 bases in between. The CDR3 loop is CASSATQGPNTEAFF. DNA for the CDR3: TGTGCCAGCAGTGCTACACAGGGCCCGAACACTGAAGCTTTCTTT.

The chain uses TRBV28 and TRBJ1-5; the match to TRBD1 covers 7 bases. The CDR3 runs to 16 residues. J gave up 11 bases and V 3 bases, and 16 bases lay outside the gene matches. Germline-derived CDR1 and CDR2 are MDHEN and SYDVKM. The CDR3 loop reads CASSFQDRPPWLAQHF. The CDR3 DNA follows: TGTGCCAGCAGTTTCCAGGACAGGCCCCCTTGGTTGGCCCAGCATTTT.

The CDR3 is CASSYYAGGAGNEQFF. Here the CDR3 DNA reads TGTGCCAGCAGTTATTATGCAGGGGGCGCCGGCAATGAGCAGTTCTTC. The gene calls are TRBV6-5 and TRBJ2-1; TRBD1 agrees at 8 bases. Unmatched junction bases numbered 10, after V lost 3 bases and J lost 6 bases. CDR1 and CDR2 (germline): MNHEY, SVGAGI. This CDR3 is 16 amino acids long.

The chain uses TRBV19 and TRBJ2-1; the match to TRBD2 covers 9 bases. The trim removed 5 bases at V and 10 bases at J, leaving 12 bases unmatched. Germline V gene sequence: CDR1 LNHDA, CDR2 SQIVND (reference sequence). The CDR3 totals 15 residues. The CDR3 here is CASSPAGGTSREQFF. DNA for the CDR3: TGTGCCAGTAGTCCTGCGGGGGGGACGTCCCGAGAGCAGTTCTTC. Full variable domain (outside the CDR3, taken from reference TRBV19 and TRBJ2-1): DGGITQSPKYLFRKEGQNVTLSCEQNLNHDAMYWYRQDPGQGLRLIYYSQIVNDFQKGDIAEGYSVSREKKESFPLTVTSAQKNPTAFYLCASSPAGGTSREQFFGPGTRLTVL.

Only a few counts were recorded for this clonotype. The junction does not match germline at one end; this may be a read error. This rearrangement joins TRBV11-2 to TRBJ2-1, with TRBD1 as a possible D gene (5 bases). CDR3 size: 14 residues. Germline assignment: CDR1 SGHAT and CDR2 FQNNGV. In DNA, the CDR3 is TGTGCCAGCAGCTTCAGGGTCTCCAACAATGAGCAGTTCTTC. It encodes CASSFRVSNNEQFF.

This rearrangement joins TRBV12-3 or TRBV12-4 to TRBJ1-1, with TRBD1 as a possible D gene (5 bases). Trimming removed 8 bases at V and 3 bases at J, with 13 bases between. CDR3 size: 13 residues. The CDR3 region is CASGQGRHTEAFF. The CDR3 DNA sequence: TGTGCCAGCGGGCAGGGAAGACACACTGAAGCTTTCTTT.

This clonotype has only a few counts. The chain combines TRBV6-1 with TRBJ1-5, with unresolved D. The length of the CDR3 is 14 residues. In germline, CDR1 is MNHNS, CDR2 SASEGT. Trimming removed 4 bases at V and 7 bases at J, with 14 bases between. The CDR3: CASSARGVFQPQHF. The DNA for the CDR3 is TGTGCCAGCAGTGCTCGGGGAGTCTTCCAGCCCCAGCATTTT.

The chain combines TRBV2 with TRBJ2-3, with D unresolved. V was clipped by 7 bases and J by 11 bases, with 22 bases between them. The CDR3 sequence is 14 residues long. Germline V gene lookup returns CDR1 SNHLY and CDR2 FYNNEI. CDR3 amino acids: CASTETKATIGQYF. The CDR3 DNA follows: TGTGCCAGCACCGAGACAAAGGCCACTATCGGGCAGTATTTT.

This clonotype was counted between two and nine times. The V call is TRBV12-5, the J call TRBJ2-7, with 7 positions matching TRBD1. The CDR3 extends over 14 amino acids. The trim removed 4 bases at V and 2 bases at J, leaving 5 bases unmatched. Germline V lookup: CDR1 LGHNT, CDR2 FRNRAP. The chain's CDR3 is CASGSPDRAYEQYF. As DNA, the CDR3 is TGTGCTAGTGGTTCGCCCGACAGGGCCTACGAGCAGTACTTC.